This record covers a single TCR beta chain. In the source study's methods: The assay estimated nucleated cells by amplifying reference gene primers. This table comes from immunoSEQ multiplex PCR, and its TCRdb copy is limited to in-frame clones, with some not included. That table is the source of V, J and clone size, and D and trimming were worked out from the DNA. This sample has about 200,000 clones; around 83% occur once, and the top ten carry about 13%. The entry originates in a study of blood T cell repertoires in COVID-19. As for the study in general: The analysed material was cDNA or gDNA that came from T cells, B-cell-depleted T cells, or PBMCs.

The sequencing sample was made of peripheral blood. The receptor was isolated from a human donor in a cohort sampled during active COVID-19.

CDR3 region: CASSHTGTGGYEQYF. The CDR3 coding sequence is TGTGCCAGCAGCCACACCGGGACAGGGGGCTACGAGCAGTACTTC. The V gene is TRBV6-5, the J gene TRBJ2-7, with TRBD1 matching 11 bases. Trimming cost V 6 bases and J 3 bases; bases outside gene matches: 7. Germline V gene lookup returns CDR1 MNHEY and CDR2 SVGAGI. The CDR3 contains 15 residues.